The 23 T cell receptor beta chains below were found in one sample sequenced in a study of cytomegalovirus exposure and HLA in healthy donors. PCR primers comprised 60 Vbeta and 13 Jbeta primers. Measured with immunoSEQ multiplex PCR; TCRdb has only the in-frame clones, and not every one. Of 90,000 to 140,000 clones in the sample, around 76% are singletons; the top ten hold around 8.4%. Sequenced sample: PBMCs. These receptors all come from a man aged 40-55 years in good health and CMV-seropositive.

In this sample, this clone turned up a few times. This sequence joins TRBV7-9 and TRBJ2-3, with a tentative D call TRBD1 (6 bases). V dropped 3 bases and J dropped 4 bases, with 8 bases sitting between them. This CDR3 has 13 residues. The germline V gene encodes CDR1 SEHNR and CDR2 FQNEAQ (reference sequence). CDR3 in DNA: TGTGCCAGCAGCTTCCCAGGGGCAGATACGCAGTATTTT. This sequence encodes CASSFPGADTQYF. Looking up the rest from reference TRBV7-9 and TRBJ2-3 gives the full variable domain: DTGVSQNPRHKITKRGQNVTFRCDPISEHNRLYWYRQTLGQGPEFLTYFQNEAQLEKSRLLSDRFSAERPKGSFSTLEIQRTEQGDSAMYLCASSFPGADTQYFGPGTRLTVL.

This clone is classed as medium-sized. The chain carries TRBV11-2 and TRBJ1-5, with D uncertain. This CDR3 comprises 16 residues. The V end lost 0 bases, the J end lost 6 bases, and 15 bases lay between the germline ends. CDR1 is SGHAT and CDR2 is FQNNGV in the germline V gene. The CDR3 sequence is CASSLDWAGSGQPQHF. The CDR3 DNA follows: TGTGCCAGCAGCTTAGATTGGGCGGGGAGCGGTCAGCCCCAGCATTTT.

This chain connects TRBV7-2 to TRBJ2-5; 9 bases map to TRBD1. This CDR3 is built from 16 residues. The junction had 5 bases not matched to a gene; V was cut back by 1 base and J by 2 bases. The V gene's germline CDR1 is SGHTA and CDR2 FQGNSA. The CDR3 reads CASSLGVTGGQETQYF. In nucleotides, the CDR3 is TGTGCCAGCAGCTTAGGGGTGACAGGGGGTCAAGAGACCCAGTACTTC.

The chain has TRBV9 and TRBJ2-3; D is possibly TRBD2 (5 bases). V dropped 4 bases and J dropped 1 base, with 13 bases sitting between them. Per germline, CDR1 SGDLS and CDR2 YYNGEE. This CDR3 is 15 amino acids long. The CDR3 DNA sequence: TGTGCCAGCAGCCCAAAGGTCGGGGGCACAGATACGCAGTATTTT. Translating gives CASSPKVGGTDTQYF.

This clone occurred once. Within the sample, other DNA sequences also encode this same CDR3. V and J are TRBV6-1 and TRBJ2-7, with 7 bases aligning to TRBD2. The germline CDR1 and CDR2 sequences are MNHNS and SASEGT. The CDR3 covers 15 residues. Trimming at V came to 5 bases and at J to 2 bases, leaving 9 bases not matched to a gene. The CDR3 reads CASSLSGLAAYEQYF. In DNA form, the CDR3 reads TGTGCCAGCAGTCTTAGCGGGCTAGCGGCCTACGAGCAGTACTTC.

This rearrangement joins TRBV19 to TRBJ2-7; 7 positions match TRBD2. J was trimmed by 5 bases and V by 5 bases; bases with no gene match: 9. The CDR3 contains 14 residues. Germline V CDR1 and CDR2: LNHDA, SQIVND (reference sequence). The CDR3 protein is CASSYGGSSNEQYF. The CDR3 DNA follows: TGTGCCAGTAGTTATGGCGGGAGTAGCAACGAGCAGTACTTC. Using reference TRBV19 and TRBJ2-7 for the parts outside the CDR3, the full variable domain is DGGITQSPKYLFRKEGQNVTLSCEQNLNHDAMYWYRQDPGQGLRLIYYSQIVNDFQKGDIAEGYSVSREKKESFPLTVTSAQKNPTAFYLCASSYGGSSNEQYFGPGTRLTVT.

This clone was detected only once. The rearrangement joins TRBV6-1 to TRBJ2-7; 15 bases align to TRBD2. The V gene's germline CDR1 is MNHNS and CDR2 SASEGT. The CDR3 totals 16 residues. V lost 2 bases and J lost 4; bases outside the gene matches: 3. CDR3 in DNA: TGTGCCAGCAGTGAAAAAGGACTAGCGGGGGGGTACGAGCAGTACTTC. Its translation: CASSEKGLAGGYEQYF.

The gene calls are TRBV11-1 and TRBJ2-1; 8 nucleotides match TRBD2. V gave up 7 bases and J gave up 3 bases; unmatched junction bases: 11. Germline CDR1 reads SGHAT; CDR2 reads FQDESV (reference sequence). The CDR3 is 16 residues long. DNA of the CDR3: TGTGCCAGCACCCCGTTGGATAGCGGGGACTACAATGAGCAGTTCTTC. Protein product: CASTPLDSGDYNEQFF.

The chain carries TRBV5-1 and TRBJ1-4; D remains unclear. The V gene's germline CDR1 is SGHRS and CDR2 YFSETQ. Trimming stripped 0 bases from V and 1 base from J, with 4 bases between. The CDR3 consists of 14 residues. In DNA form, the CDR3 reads TGCGCCAGCAGCTTGGCGGGAACTAATGAAAAACTGTTTTTT. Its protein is CASSLAGTNEKLFF. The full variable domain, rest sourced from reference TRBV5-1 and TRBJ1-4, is KAGVTQTPRYLIKTRGQQVTLSCSPISGHRSVSWYQQTPGQGLQFLFEYFSETQRNKGNFPGRFSGRQFSNSRSEMNVSTLELGDSALYLCASSLAGTNEKLFFGSGTQLSVL.

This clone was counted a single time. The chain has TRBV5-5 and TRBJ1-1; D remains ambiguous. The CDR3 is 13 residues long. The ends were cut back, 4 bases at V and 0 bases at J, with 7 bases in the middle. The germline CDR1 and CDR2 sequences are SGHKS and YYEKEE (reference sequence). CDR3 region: CASSPQVNTEAFF. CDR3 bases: TGTGCCAGCAGCCCCCAGGTGAACACTGAAGCTTTCTTT.

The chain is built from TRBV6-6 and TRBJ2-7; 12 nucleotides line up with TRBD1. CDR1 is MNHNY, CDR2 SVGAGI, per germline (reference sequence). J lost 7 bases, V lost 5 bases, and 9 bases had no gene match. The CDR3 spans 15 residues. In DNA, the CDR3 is TGTGCCAGCAGTGACCGGGACAGGGGGCGCGGAGAGCAGTACTTC. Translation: CASSDRDRGRGEQYF.

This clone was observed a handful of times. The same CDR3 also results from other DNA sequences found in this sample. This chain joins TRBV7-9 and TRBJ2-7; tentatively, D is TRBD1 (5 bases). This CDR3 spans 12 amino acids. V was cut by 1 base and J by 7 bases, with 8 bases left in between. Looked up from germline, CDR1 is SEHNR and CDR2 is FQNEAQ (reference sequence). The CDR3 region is CASSLGGGEQYF. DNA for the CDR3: TGTGCCAGCAGCTTAGGGGGCGGAGAGCAGTACTTC.

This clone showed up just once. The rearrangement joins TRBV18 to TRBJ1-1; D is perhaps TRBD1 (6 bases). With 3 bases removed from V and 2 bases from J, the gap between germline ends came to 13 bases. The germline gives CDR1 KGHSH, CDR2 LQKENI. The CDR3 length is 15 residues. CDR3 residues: CASSPMGGPNTEAFF. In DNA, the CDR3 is TGTGCCAGCTCACCTATGGGGGGGCCCAACACTGAAGCTTTCTTT.

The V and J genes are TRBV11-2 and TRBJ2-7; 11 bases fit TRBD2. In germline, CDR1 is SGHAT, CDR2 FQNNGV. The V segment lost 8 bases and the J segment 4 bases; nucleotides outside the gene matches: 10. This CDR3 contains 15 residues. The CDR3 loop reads CASSWASGRSYEQYF. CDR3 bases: TGTGCCAGCTCCTGGGCTAGCGGGAGGTCTTACGAGCAGTACTTC.

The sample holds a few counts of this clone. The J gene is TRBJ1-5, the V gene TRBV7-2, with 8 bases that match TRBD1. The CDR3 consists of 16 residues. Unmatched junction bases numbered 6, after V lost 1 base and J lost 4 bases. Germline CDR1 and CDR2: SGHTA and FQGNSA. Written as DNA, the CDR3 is TGTGCCAGCAGCTTAGGACAGGGGAACGGGAATCAGCCCCAGCATTTT. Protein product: CASSLGQGNGNQPQHF.

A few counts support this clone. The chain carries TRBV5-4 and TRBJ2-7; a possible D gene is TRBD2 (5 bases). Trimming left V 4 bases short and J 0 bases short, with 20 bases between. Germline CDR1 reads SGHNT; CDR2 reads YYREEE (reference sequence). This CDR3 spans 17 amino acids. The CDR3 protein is CASSEGGGGKSSYEQYF. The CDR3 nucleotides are TGTGCCAGCAGCGAGGGTGGAGGCGGCAAGAGCTCCTACGAGCAGTACTTC.

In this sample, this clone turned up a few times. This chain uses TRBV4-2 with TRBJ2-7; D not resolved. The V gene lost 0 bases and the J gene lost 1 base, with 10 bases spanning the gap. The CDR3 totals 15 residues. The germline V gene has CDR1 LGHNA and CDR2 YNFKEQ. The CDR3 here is CASSQDLGSSYEQYF. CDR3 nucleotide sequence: TGTGCCAGCAGCCAAGATCTTGGCTCATCCTACGAGCAGTACTTC.

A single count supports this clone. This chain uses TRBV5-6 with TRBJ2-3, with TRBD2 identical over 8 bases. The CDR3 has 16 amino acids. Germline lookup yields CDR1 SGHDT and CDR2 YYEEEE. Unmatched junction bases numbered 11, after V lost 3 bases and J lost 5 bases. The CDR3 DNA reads TGTGCCAGCAGCTCCCCCGGGACTAGTCATGGAGATACGCAGTATTTT. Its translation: CASSSPGTSHGDTQYF. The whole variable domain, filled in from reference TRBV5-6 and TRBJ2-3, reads DAGVTQSPTHLIKTRGQQVTLRCSPKSGHDTVSWYQQALGQGPQFIFQYYEEEERQRGNFPDRFSGHQFPNYSSELNVNALLLGDSALYLCASSSPGTSHGDTQYFGPGTRLTVL.

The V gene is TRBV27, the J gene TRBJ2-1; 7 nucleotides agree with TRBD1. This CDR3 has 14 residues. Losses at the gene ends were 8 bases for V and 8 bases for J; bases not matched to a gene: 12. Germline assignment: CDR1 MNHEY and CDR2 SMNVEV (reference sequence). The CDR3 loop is CASRPRQGFYEQFF. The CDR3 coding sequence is TGTGCCAGCCGCCCGAGACAGGGATTTTATGAGCAGTTCTTC.

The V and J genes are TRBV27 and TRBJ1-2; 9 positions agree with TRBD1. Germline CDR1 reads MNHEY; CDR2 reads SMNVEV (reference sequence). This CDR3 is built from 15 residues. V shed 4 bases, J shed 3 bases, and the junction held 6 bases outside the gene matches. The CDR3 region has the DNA TGTGCCAGCAGTTCAACAGGGGGCGCAGACTATGGCTACACCTTC. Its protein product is CASSSTGGADYGYTF.

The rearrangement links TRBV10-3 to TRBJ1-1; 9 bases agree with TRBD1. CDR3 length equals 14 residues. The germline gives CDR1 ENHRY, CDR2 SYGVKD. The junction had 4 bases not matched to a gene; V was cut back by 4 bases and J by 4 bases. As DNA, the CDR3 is TGTGCCATCAGTGGGACAGGGGTGAGCACTGAAGCTTTCTTT. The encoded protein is CAISGTGVSTEAFF.

This chain's CDR3 is CASSLAGQGNNEQFF. The DNA of the CDR3 is TGTGCCAGCAGCTTAGCGGGACAGGGAAACAATGAGCAGTTCTTC. This rearrangement joins TRBV7-2 to TRBJ2-1, with TRBD1 matching over 9 bases. V was clipped by 0 bases and J by 5 bases; unmatched bases: 2. CDR1 SGHTA and CDR2 FQGNSA come from the germline V gene. This CDR3 contains 15 residues. Filled out from reference TRBV7-2 and TRBJ2-1, the complete variable domain reads GAGVSQSPSNKVTEKGKDVELRCDPISGHTALYWYRQSLGQGLEFLIYFQGNSAPDKSGLPSDRFSAERTGGSVSTLTIQRTQQEDSAVYLCASSLAGQGNNEQFFGPGTRLTVL.

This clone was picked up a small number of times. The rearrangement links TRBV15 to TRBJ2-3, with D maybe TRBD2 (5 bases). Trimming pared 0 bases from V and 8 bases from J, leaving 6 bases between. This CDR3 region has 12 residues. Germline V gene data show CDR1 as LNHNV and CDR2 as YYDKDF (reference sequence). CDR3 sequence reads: CATSRDRGTQYF. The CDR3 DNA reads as TGTGCCACCAGCAGAGATCGGGGTACGCAGTATTTT.